The 14 T cell receptor beta chains given below trace back to one sample, sequenced in a study of blood T cell repertoires in COVID-19. Sequencing used immunoSEQ multiplex PCR; TCRdb keeps in-frame clones, though not all of them. The sample has about 200,000 clones, approximately 81% seen once. Sequencing used peripheral blood. These receptors were obtained from a woman at least 80 years old with acute or convalescent COVID-19.

The chain employs TRBV29-1 and TRBJ1-1; tentative D call: TRBD1 (5 bases). There are 10 residues in the CDR3. Between the trimmed V and J ends, which lost 4 bases and 6 bases, there was a span of 6 bases. Germline lookup yields CDR1 SQVTM and CDR2 ANQGSEA. The CDR3, as DNA: TGCAGCGTTGCGACAGCTGAAGCTTTCTTT. Its protein is CSVATAEAFF. The variable domain in full, with the rest retrieved from reference TRBV29-1 and TRBJ1-1, is SAVISQKPSRDICQRGTSLTIQCQVDSQVTMMFWYRQQPGQSLTLIATANQGSEATYESGFVIDKFPISRPNLTFSTLTVSNMSPEDSSIYLCSVATAEAFFGQGTRLTVV.

V usage is TRBV1 and J usage is TRBJ2-5; the D call TRBD2 from the table was never checked on the DNA. TRBV1 is a recognized pseudogene. The CDR3 is made up of 15 amino acids. The CDR3 nucleotides are TGCACCAGCAGCCAAGAGCCTAGCGGGGTTGGGACCCAGTACTTC. Its translation is CTSSQEPSGVGTQYF.

The chain joins TRBV11-2 to TRBJ2-3; D perhaps matches TRBD2 (6 bases). CDR3 length: 15 residues. The V end lost 1 base, the J end lost 5 bases, and 13 bases lay between the germline ends. CDR1 is SGHAT and CDR2 is FQNNGV in the germline V gene. In DNA, the CDR3 is TGTGCCAGCAGCTTAGCGGGAGTCGTTATAGATACGCAGTATTTT. Its translation: CASSLAGVVIDTQYF.

This chain links TRBV4-2 with TRBJ1-5, with TRBD1 as a possible D gene (5 bases). This CDR3 is 14 amino acids long. The V gene's germline CDR1 is LGHNA and CDR2 YNFKEQ. V was trimmed by 4 bases and J by 5 bases, leaving 12 bases between them. The CDR3 region is CASSRNRGDQPQHF. The CDR3 region has the DNA TGTGCCAGCAGCCGAAACCGGGGGGATCAGCCCCAGCATTTT.

The J gene is TRBJ2-5, the V gene TRBV6-5; 8 nucleotides line up with TRBD1. Germline V gene lookup returns CDR1 MNHEY and CDR2 SVGAGI. The length of the CDR3 is 15 residues. The V gene end was trimmed by 3 bases and the J gene end by 5 bases; junction bases not matched to a gene: 8. The CDR3 bases are TGTGCCAGCAGTTATGGGCAGGGGGCGTGGGAGACCCAGTACTTC. Its translation: CASSYGQGAWETQYF.

The CDR3 region has the DNA TGTGCCAGCAGCCTAGCGGCCCAAGAGACCCAGTACTTC. Translating gives CASSLAAQETQYF. The chain joins TRBV7-3 to TRBJ2-5; 7 bases map to TRBD2. CDR3 length: 13 residues. The germline gives CDR1 SGHTA, CDR2 FQGTGA. Trimming at V came to 5 bases and at J to 1 base, leaving 1 base not matched to a gene.

This chain connects TRBV3-1 (or the pseudogene TRBV3-2) to TRBJ2-2; 10 bases are shared with TRBD2. CDR3 length equals 16 residues. With V trimmed by 4 bases and J by 7 bases, 9 bases remained unmatched. From germline, CDR1 is LGHDT and CDR2 YNNKEL (reference sequence). This CDR3 is CASSPRLAGDGGELFF. CDR3 sequence (DNA): TGTGCCAGCAGCCCTAGGCTAGCGGGAGATGGCGGGGAGCTGTTTTTT.

V gene TRBV21-1 combines with J gene TRBJ2-7; TRBD1, the table's D call, was not compared with the DNA. TRBV21-1 is a known pseudogene. The CDR3 length is 14 residues. CDR3 loop: CASSSRQGLYEQYF. The CDR3 DNA sequence: TGTGCCAGCAGCTCTCGACAGGGCCTCTACGAGCAGTACTTC.

The chain carries TRBV7-8 and TRBJ1-2; 11 positions agree with TRBD1. Trimming at V came to 5 bases and at J to 8 bases, leaving 10 bases not matched to a gene. The CDR3 length is 15 residues. Germline V gene data show CDR1 as SGHVS and CDR2 as FQNEAQ. CDR3 region: CASSDQGQGAYGYTF. In DNA, the CDR3 is TGTGCCAGCAGCGACCAAGGACAGGGGGCTTACGGCTACACCTTC.

This clone showed up just a few times. V and J are TRBV19 and TRBJ1-4; 10 positions agree with TRBD1. Germline V gene data show CDR1 as LNHDA and CDR2 as SQIVND (reference sequence). With 3 bases clipped from V and 7 bases from J, the junction kept 8 bases outside the gene matches. There are 16 residues in the CDR3. CDR3 residues: CASSIAGTGASEKLFF. For the CDR3, the DNA is TGTGCCAGTAGTATTGCGGGGACAGGGGCGAGTGAAAAACTGTTTTTT.

DNA for the CDR3: TGCGCCAGCAGCCTCATCCCGGGGGTCGAGGGCACCGGGGAGCTGTTTTTT. It yields the protein CASSLIPGVEGTGELFF. This chain connects TRBV4-1 to TRBJ2-2, with D tentatively TRBD2 (6 bases). The CDR3 runs to 17 residues. V lost 4 bases, J lost 4 bases, and 19 bases lay in between. The germline gives CDR1 MGHRA, CDR2 YSYEKL.

V usage is TRBV6-5 and J usage is TRBJ1-1; maybe TRBD1 (5 bases). Trimming pared 7 bases from V and 5 bases from J, leaving 17 bases between. Looked up from germline, CDR1 is MNHEY and CDR2 is SVGAGI. The CDR3 spans 14 residues. CDR3 sequence (DNA): TGTGCCAGCATTCAACTGCAGGGAAGTACTGAAGCTTTCTTT. Protein product: CASIQLQGSTEAFF.

The chain uses TRBV7-8 and TRBJ2-1, with TRBD1 matching 10 bases. The CDR3 consists of 15 residues. Germline V gene sequence: CDR1 SGHVS, CDR2 FQNEAQ. J lost 4 bases, V lost 4 bases, and 4 bases had no gene match. The CDR3 DNA reads as TGTGCCAGCAGCTCGACAGGGGGCTTGTACAATGAGCAGTTCTTC. Amino acid sequence: CASSSTGGLYNEQFF.

The chain employs TRBV27 and TRBJ2-7; D perhaps matches TRBD2 (5 bases). Trimming left V 1 base short and J 3 bases short, with 22 bases between. The CDR3 is 18 amino acids. Germline V lookup: CDR1 MNHEY, CDR2 SMNVEV (reference sequence). The CDR3 sequence: CASSLYLGQDFTSYEQYF. Written as DNA, the CDR3 is TGTGCCAGCAGTTTATACCTCGGTCAGGACTTCACTAGCTACGAGCAGTACTTC.